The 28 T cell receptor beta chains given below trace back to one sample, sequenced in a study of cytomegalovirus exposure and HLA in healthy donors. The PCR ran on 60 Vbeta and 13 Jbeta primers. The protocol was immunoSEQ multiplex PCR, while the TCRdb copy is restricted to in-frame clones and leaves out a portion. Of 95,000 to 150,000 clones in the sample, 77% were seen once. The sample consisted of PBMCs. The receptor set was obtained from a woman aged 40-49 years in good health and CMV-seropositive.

DNA of the CDR3: TGTGCCAGCAGTCCACAGCTTTATAGCAATCAGCCCCAGCATTTT. As protein: CASSPQLYSNQPQHF. The chain is built from TRBV28 and TRBJ1-5, with D hard to call. Germline V gives CDR1 MDHEN, CDR2 SYDVKM. V lost 5 bases and J 0 bases, leaving 11 bases between the germline ends. The CDR3 has 15 amino acids.

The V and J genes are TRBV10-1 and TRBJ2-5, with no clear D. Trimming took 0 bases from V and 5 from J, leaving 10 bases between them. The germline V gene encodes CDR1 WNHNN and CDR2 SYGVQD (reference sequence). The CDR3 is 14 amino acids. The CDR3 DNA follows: TGCGCCAGCAGTGAGTCGACTCGGCGCGAGACCCAGTACTTC. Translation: CASSESTRRETQYF.

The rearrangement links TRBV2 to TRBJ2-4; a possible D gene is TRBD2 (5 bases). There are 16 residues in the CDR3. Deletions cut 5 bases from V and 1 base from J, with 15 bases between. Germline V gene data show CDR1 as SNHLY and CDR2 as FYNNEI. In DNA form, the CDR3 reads TGTGCCAGCAGTCCTAGGGCAGCGGATGCCAAAAACATTCAGTACTTC. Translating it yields CASSPRAADAKNIQYF.

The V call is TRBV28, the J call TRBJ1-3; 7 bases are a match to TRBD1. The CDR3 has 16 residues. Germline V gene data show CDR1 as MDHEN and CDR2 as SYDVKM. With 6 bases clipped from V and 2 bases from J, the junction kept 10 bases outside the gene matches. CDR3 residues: CASSDRARGPGNTIYF. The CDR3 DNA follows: TGTGCCAGCAGCGACAGGGCGAGGGGCCCTGGAAACACCATATATTTT.

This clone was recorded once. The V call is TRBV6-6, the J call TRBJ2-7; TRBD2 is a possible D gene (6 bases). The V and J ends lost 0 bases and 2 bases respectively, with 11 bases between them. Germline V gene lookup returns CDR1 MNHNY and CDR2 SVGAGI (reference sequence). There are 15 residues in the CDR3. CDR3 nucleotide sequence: TGTGCCAGCAGTTACTCGACGGGAGCAACCTACGAGCAGTACTTC. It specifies CASSYSTGATYEQYF.

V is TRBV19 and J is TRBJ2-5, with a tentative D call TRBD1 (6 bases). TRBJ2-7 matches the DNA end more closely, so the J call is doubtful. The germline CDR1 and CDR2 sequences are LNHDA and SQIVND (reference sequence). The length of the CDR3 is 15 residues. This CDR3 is CASSTNRDTSYEQYF. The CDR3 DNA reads TGTGCCAGTAGTACCAACCGGGACACATCCTACGAGCAGTACTTC.

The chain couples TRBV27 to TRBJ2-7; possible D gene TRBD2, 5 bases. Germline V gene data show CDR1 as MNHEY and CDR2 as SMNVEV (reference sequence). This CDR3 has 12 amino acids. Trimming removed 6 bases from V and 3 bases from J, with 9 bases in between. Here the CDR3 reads CASRAGRYEQYF. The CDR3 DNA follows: TGTGCCAGCAGGGCGGGCCGCTACGAGCAGTACTTC.

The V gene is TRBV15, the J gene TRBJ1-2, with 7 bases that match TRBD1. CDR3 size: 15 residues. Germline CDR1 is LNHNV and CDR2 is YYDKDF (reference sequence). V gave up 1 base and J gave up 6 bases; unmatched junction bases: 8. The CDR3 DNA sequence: TGTGCCACCAGCAGAGGGGACAGTGGGGAGAATGGCTACACCTTC. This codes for CATSRGDSGENGYTF.

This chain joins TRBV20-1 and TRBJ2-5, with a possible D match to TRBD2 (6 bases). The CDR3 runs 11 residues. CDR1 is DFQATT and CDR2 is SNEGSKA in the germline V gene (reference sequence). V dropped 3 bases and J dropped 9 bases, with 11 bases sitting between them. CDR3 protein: CSASRREAQYF. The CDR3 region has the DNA TGCAGTGCTAGCCGAAGGGAGGCCCAGTACTTC.

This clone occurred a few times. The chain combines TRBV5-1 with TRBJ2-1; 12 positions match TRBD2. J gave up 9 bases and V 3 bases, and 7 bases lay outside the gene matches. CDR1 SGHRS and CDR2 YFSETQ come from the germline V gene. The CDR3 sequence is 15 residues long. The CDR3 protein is CASSYTSGRPLEQFF. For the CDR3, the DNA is TGCGCCAGCAGCTATACTAGCGGGAGGCCCCTTGAGCAGTTCTTC.

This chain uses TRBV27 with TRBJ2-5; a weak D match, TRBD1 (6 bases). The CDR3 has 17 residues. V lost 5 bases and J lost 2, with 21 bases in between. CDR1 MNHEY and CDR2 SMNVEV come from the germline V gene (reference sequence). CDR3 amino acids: CASSPYLNSGQQETQYF. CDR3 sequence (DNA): TGTGCCAGCAGTCCTTACCTAAATTCGGGACAACAAGAGACCCAGTACTTC.

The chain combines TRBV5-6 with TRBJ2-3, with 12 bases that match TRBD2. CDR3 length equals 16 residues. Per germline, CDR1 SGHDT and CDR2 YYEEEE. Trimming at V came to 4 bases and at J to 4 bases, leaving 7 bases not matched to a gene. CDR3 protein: CASSHPTSGRADTQYF. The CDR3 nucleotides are TGTGCCAGCAGCCATCCGACTAGCGGGAGAGCAGATACGCAGTATTTT.

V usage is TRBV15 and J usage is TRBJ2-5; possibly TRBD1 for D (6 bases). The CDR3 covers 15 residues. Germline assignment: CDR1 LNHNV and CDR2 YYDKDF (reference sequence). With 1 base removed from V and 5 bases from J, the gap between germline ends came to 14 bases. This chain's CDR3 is CATSRATGLGETQYF. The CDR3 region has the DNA TGTGCCACCAGCAGAGCAACAGGGCTAGGGGAGACCCAGTACTTC.

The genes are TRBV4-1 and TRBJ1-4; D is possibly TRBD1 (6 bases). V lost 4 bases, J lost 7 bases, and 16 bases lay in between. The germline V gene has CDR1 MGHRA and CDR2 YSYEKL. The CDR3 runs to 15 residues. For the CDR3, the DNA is TGCGCCAGCAGCCCCTTAGGGGGGGAAGGTGAAAAACTGTTTTTT. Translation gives CASSPLGGEGEKLFF.

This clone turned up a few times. The CDR3 here is CASLGQGAIGELFF. The CDR3 bases are TGTGCCAGCCTGGGACAGGGGGCAATCGGGGAGCTGTTTTTT. V gene TRBV6-6 combines with J gene TRBJ2-2; 12 bases are shared with TRBD1. Germline V lookup: CDR1 MNHNY, CDR2 SVGAGI (reference sequence). The CDR3 totals 14 residues. With V trimmed by 8 bases and J by 7 bases, 5 bases remained unmatched.

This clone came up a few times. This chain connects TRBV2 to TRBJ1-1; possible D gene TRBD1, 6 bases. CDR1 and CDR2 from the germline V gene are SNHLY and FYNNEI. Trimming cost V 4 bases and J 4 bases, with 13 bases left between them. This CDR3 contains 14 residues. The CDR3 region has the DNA TGTGCCAGCAGTGTCGGGGGGCTCGGCACTGAAGCTTTCTTT. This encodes CASSVGGLGTEAFF.

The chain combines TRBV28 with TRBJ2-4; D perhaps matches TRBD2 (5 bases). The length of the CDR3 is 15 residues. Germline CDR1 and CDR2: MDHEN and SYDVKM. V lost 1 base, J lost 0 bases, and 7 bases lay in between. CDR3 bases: TGTGCCAGCAGTTTATTCGGGGTAGCCAAAAACATTCAGTACTTC. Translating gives CASSLFGVAKNIQYF.

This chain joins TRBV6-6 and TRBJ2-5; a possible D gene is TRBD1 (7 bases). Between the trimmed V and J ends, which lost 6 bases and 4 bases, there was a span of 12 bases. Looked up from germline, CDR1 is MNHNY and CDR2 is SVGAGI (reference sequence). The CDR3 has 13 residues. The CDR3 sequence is CASRPQGGETQYF. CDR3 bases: TGTGCCAGCAGACCTCAGGGGGGAGAGACCCAGTACTTC.

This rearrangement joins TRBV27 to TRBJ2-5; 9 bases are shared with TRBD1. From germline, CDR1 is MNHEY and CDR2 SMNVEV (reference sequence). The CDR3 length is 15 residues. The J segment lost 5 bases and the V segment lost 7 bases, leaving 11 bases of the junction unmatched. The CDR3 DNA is TGTGCCAGCAAGACCGGGACAGGGCGGGTTGAGACCCAGTACTTC. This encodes CASKTGTGRVETQYF.

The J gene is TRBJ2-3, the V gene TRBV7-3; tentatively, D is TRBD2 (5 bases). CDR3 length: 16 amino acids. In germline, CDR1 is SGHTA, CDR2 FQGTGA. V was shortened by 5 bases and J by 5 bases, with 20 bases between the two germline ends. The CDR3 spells CASSTGTSKRRDTQYF. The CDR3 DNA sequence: TGTGCCAGCAGCACCGGTACTAGTAAACGCAGAGATACGCAGTATTTT.

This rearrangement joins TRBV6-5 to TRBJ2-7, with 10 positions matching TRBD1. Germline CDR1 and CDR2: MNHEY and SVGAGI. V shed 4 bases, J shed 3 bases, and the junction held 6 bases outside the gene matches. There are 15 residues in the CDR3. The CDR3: CASSSDRGPIYEQYF. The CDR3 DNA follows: TGTGCCAGCAGTTCCGACAGGGGGCCCATCTACGAGCAGTACTTC.

CDR3 coding DNA: TGTGCCAGCAGCGCGGAGACTTATGGCTACACCTTC. Protein: CASSAETYGYTF. V is TRBV6-6 and J is TRBJ1-2; D not certain. CDR3 length: 12 residues. Trimming removed 6 bases from V and 5 bases from J, with 10 bases in between. The germline V gene encodes CDR1 MNHNY and CDR2 SVGAGI (reference sequence).

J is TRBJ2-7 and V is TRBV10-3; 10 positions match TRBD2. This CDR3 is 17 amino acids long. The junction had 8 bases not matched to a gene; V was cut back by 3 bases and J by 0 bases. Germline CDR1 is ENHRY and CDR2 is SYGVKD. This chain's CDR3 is CAISDISGGSPSYEQYF. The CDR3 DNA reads TGTGCCATCAGTGATATTAGCGGGGGGTCCCCCTCCTACGAGCAGTACTTC.

CDR3 residues: CAWSVPRGGAEETQYF. The CDR3 coding sequence is TGTGCCTGGAGTGTGCCCCGGGGGGGGGCTGAAGAGACCCAGTACTTC. J is TRBJ2-5 and V is TRBV30; 8 bases map to TRBD2. V shed 0 bases, J shed 3 bases, and the junction held 9 bases outside the gene matches. The germline CDR1 and CDR2 sequences are GTSNPN and SVGIG (reference sequence). The CDR3 has 16 residues.

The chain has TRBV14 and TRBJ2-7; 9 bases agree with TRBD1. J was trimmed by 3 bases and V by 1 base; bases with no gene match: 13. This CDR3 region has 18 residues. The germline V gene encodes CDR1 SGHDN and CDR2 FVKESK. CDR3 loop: CASSQGGQGPLFGYEQYF. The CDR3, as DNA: TGTGCCAGCAGCCAAGGGGGACAGGGCCCTCTTTTCGGCTACGAGCAGTACTTC. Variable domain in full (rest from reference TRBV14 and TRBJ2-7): EAGVTQFPSHSVIEKGQTVTLRCDPISGHDNLYWYRRVMGKEIKFLLHFVKESKQDESGMPNNRFLAERTGGTYSTLKVQPAELEDSGVYFCASSQGGQGPLFGYEQYFGPGTRLTVT.

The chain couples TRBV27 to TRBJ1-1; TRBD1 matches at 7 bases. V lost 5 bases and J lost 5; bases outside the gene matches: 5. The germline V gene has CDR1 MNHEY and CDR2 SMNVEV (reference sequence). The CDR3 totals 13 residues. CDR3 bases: TGTGCCAGCAGTCGACAGGGTGTGACTGAAGCTTTCTTT. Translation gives CASSRQGVTEAFF.

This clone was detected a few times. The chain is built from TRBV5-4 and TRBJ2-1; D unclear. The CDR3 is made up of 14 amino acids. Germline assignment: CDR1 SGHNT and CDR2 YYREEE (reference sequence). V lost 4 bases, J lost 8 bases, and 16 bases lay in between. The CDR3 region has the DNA TGTGCCAGCAGCACCTCTCAAGCGTGGCATGAGCAGTTCTTC. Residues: CASSTSQAWHEQFF.

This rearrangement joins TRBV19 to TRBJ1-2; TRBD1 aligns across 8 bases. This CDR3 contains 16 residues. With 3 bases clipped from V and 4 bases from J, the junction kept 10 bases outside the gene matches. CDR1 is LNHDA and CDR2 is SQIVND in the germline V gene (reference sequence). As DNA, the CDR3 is TGTGCCAGTAGTATCCTTGGACAGGGTGGGAGCTATGGCTACACCTTC. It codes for CASSILGQGGSYGYTF.